The entry that follows covers one TCR beta chain sequence. Its antigen is still unknown. This record belongs to a study of long-term antiretroviral therapy in people with HIV. Study context: The earliest samples predate the 2015 immediate-ART recommendation by about a decade. Overall study results and limits: Pre-ART expanded clones dominated the repertoire at every time point.

V dropped 2 bases and J dropped 4 bases, with 5 bases sitting between them. Per germline, CDR1 MNHNS and CDR2 SASEGT. CDR3 size: 12 residues. Only United States sites treated participants with HIV. Survey-level immunoSEQ v3.0 assays were run. Profiling relied on immunoSEQ multiplex PCR, and the TCRdb table lists in-frame clones only, not all of them. The sample shows roughly 9,100 clones, roughly 70% of them seen only once. V and J are TRBV6-1 and TRBJ1-1; no definite D call. The input for sequencing was unsorted PBMCs, taken 1.8 years before starting antiretroviral therapy. The sequence was obtained from a man aged 35 to 55 with HIV. CDR3 sequence reads: CASSEIGTEAFF. The DNA of the CDR3 is TGTGCCAGCAGTGAAATTGGCACTGAAGCTTTCTTT.